Below, 31 T cell receptor beta chains from the same sample are listed, as sequenced in a study of type 1 regulatory T cells. Study results and limitations: Compared with non-type 1 regulatory T cells, type 1 regulatory T cells showed a more restricted TCR repertoire.

TCRdb fed the reads into MiXCR, producing one record per CDR3 protein. The data show 65,000 to 80,000 distinct CDR3 sequences, with around 20% seen just once and less than 10% held by the top ten. What these receptors recognize is not known. Sequences were obtained from cultured type 1 regulatory T (Tr1) cells, either the whole culture or a sorted fraction (not recorded which). These receptors all come from a human donor in good health.

In this sample, this clonotype turned up a few times. The V and J genes are TRBV18 and TRBJ2-1; 10 positions agree with TRBD1. Germline trimming cut 3 bases from V and 15 bases from J; bases unmatched to any gene: 11. This CDR3 spans 14 amino acids. The germline V gene has CDR1 KGHSH and CDR2 LQKENI. The CDR3 is CASSPDSGTGVAFF. CDR3 coding DNA: TGTGCCAGCTCACCTGACTCCGGGACAGGGGTTGCGTTCTTC.

A note on this clonotype: This sequence may be a read error, since a much larger clone differs from it by one base. Since no conserved phenylalanine or tryptophan closes the CDR3, a read error is the likely cause. CDR3 residues: CAIRKRDTDYEQYL. CDR3 sequence (DNA): TGTGCCATCAGAAAACGGGACACCGATTACGAGCAGTACCTC. The chain has TRBV10-3 and TRBJ2-7; maybe TRBD1 (6 bases). The CDR3 sequence is 14 residues long. CDR1 is ENHRY, CDR2 SYGVKD, per germline. Trimming took 6 bases from V and 4 from J, leaving 16 bases between them.

This clonotype has only a few counts. The chain has TRBV3-1 and TRBJ1-2; D unclear. The length of the CDR3 is 13 residues. Looked up from germline, CDR1 is LGHDT and CDR2 is YNNKEL (reference sequence). V shed 3 bases and J shed 6 bases, with 11 bases lying between them. As DNA, the CDR3 is TGTGCCAGCAGCCACATGGAGGGCCATGGCTACACCTTC. This codes for CASSHMEGHGYTF.

This clonotype has more than one count but fewer than ten. This sequence joins TRBV7-2 and TRBJ1-2; 7 positions match TRBD1. The CDR3 sequence is 16 residues long. Germline V gene sequence: CDR1 SGHTA, CDR2 FQGNSA. Losses at the gene ends were 5 bases for V and 3 bases for J; bases not matched to a gene: 12. The CDR3 spells CASSLEPGQLYYGYTF. The CDR3 region has the DNA TGTGCCAGCAGCCTTGAACCGGGACAGTTATACTATGGCTACACCTTC. Full variable domain (remainder filled in from reference TRBV7-2 and TRBJ1-2): GAGVSQSPSNKVTEKGKDVELRCDPISGHTALYWYRQSLGQGLEFLIYFQGNSAPDKSGLPSDRFSAERTGGSVSTLTIQRTQQEDSAVYLCASSLEPGQLYYGYTFGSGTRLTVV.

This clonotype has just a few counts. The rearrangement joins TRBV18 to TRBJ1-1; D not resolved. In germline, CDR1 is KGHSH, CDR2 LQKENI. CDR3 size: 12 residues. V was clipped by 2 bases and J by 10 bases, with 11 bases between them. The CDR3 coding sequence is TGTGCCAGCTCACCAGAGGGAATTTCAGCTTTCTTT. As protein: CASSPEGISAFF.

In this sample, this clonotype turned up a few times. The chain joins TRBV5-1 to TRBJ2-2, with TRBD2 matching over 9 bases. V trimming: 0 bases; J trimming: 5 bases; junction bases outside the gene matches: 8. The CDR3 extends over 17 amino acids. The germline V gene encodes CDR1 SGHRS and CDR2 YFSETQ. This chain's CDR3 is CASSLEAGGPRTGELFF. The CDR3 nucleotides read TGCGCCAGCAGCTTGGAGGCGGGAGGGCCCCGGACCGGGGAGCTGTTTTTT.

This clonotype has just a few counts. The genes are TRBV6-5 and TRBJ2-4; D is ambiguous. V lost 7 bases, J lost 0 bases, and 13 bases lay in between. The germline V gene encodes CDR1 MNHEY and CDR2 SVGAGI. There are 15 residues in the CDR3. The CDR3: CASIPNGVAKNIQYF. The CDR3 DNA sequence: TGTGCCAGCATCCCTAATGGAGTAGCCAAAAACATTCAGTACTTC.

Comments on this clonotype: One end of the junction is discordant with germline, which a read error may explain. The V gene is TRBV13, the J gene TRBJ1-1; 8 nucleotides line up with TRBD1. The CDR3 contains 14 residues. The germline V gene has CDR1 PRHDT and CDR2 FYEKMQ (reference sequence). CDR3 coding DNA: TGTGCCGGCAGCAGAAACAGGGGGTACACTGAAGCTTTCTTT. Translation: CAGSRNRGYTEAFF.

The V and J genes are TRBV30 and TRBJ2-5; D perhaps matches TRBD2 (6 bases). V was cut by 8 bases and J by 4 bases, with 14 bases left in between. The CDR3 is 12 residues long. The germline V gene has CDR1 GTSNPN and CDR2 SVGIG (reference sequence). The CDR3 coding sequence is TGTGCCCGAGGGGAGGCCTTAGAGACCCAGTACTTC. Translated, it gives CARGEALETQYF.

Only a few counts were recorded for this clonotype. The genes are TRBV5-1 and TRBJ2-5, with D unresolved. The V and J ends lost 1 base and 5 bases respectively, with 12 bases between them. The CDR3 has 14 residues. Per the germline V gene, CDR1 is SGHRS and CDR2 is YFSETQ. The CDR3 sequence: CASSLNGPWETQYF. The CDR3 DNA reads as TGCGCCAGCAGCTTGAATGGTCCGTGGGAGACCCAGTACTTC. Full variable domain (remainder filled in from reference TRBV5-1 and TRBJ2-5): KAGVTQTPRYLIKTRGQQVTLSCSPISGHRSVSWYQQTPGQGLQFLFEYFSETQRNKGNFPGRFSGRQFSNSRSEMNVSTLELGDSALYLCASSLNGPWETQYFGPGTRLLVL.

The table lists this clonotype with a few counts. The V and J genes are TRBV20-1 and TRBJ1-2; 7 bases are a match to TRBD1. V dropped 6 bases and J dropped 5; count of bases not matched to a gene: 3. The CDR3 sequence is 11 residues long. Germline CDR1 and CDR2: DFQATT and SNEGSKA (reference sequence). CDR3 protein: CSAQQGYGYTF. The DNA for the CDR3 is TGCAGTGCGCAACAGGGGTATGGCTACACCTTC.

This clonotype has at least ten counts. The genes are TRBV5-1 and TRBJ2-7; TRBD2 matches at 8 bases. The CDR3 length is 15 residues. Losses at the gene ends were 0 bases for V and 0 bases for J; bases not matched to a gene: 2. The germline V gene encodes CDR1 SGHRS and CDR2 YFSETQ. This CDR3 reads CASSLAGGPSYEQYF. The CDR3 DNA sequence: TGCGCCAGCAGCTTGGCGGGAGGGCCCTCCTACGAGCAGTACTTC.

The V gene is TRBV4-2, the J gene TRBJ1-4, with 8 bases lining up with TRBD1. J gave up 3 bases and V 3 bases, and 3 bases lay outside the gene matches. The germline CDR1 and CDR2 sequences are LGHNA and YNFKEQ. CDR3 length: 15 amino acids. CDR3 in amino acids: CASSQEQGANEKLFF. The CDR3 bases are TGTGCCAGCAGCCAGGAACAGGGGGCTAATGAAAAACTGTTTTTT.

Note on this clonotype: Germline is not matched at one junction end, which may reflect a read error. The CDR3 nucleotides are TGTGCCAGCAGCGTAGGGGTAGAACACAATGAGCGGTTCTTC. Translation gives CASSVGVEHNERFF. This chain uses TRBV9 with TRBJ2-1; D remains unclear. CDR3 size: 14 residues. CDR1 and CDR2 from the germline V gene are SGDLS and YYNGEE.

This clonotype has more than one count but fewer than ten. The chain is built from TRBV12-3 or TRBV12-4 and TRBJ2-1; TRBD2 aligns across 10 bases. The CDR3 length is 15 residues. The V and J ends lost 4 bases and 7 bases, in that order; junction bases with no gene match: 7. As DNA, the CDR3 is TGTGCCAGCAGTTCTCTAGCGGGAGTGTCGAATGAGCAGTTCTTC. Its protein product is CASSSLAGVSNEQFF.

This sequence joins TRBV19 and TRBJ2-7, with 8 bases aligning to TRBD2. The trim removed 5 bases at V and 1 base at J, leaving 4 bases unmatched. This CDR3 is 14 amino acids long. Germline lookup yields CDR1 LNHDA and CDR2 SQIVND (reference sequence). CDR3 amino acids: CASSRREGSYEQYF. CDR3 coding DNA: TGTGCCAGTAGTCGCCGGGAGGGATCCTACGAGCAGTACTTC.

This clonotype has more than one count but fewer than ten. The rearrangement links TRBV11-3 to TRBJ2-1, with 8 bases matching TRBD2. The CDR3 spans 15 residues. Trimming at V came to 3 bases and at J to 5 bases, leaving 6 bases not matched to a gene. Germline V lookup: CDR1 SGHNT, CDR2 YENEEA. CDR3 in amino acids: CASSFRTSQDNEQFF. DNA for the CDR3: TGTGCCAGCAGCTTTCGGACTAGCCAAGACAATGAGCAGTTCTTC.

This sequence joins TRBV3-1 and TRBJ2-7, with 12 bases that match TRBD1. The length of the CDR3 is 12 residues. Looked up from germline, CDR1 is LGHDT and CDR2 is YNNKEL (reference sequence). V trimming: 8 bases; J trimming: 6 bases; junction bases outside the gene matches: 2. This chain's CDR3 is CASGDRGPEQYF. The CDR3 DNA sequence: TGTGCCAGCGGGGACAGGGGGCCCGAGCAGTACTTC.

The sample holds many counts of this clonotype. The rearrangement uses TRBV30 and TRBJ1-5, with D perhaps TRBD1 (5 bases). The CDR3 sequence is 13 residues long. Trimming shortened V by 5 bases and J by 0 bases, and 8 bases separated the two germline ends. Germline-derived CDR1 and CDR2 are GTSNPN and SVGIG (reference sequence). The CDR3: CAWGADSNQPQHF. The CDR3 DNA reads as TGTGCCTGGGGGGCCGATAGCAATCAGCCCCAGCATTTT.

This clonotype has more than one count but fewer than ten. This chain links TRBV30 with TRBJ2-3, with a tentative D call TRBD2 (6 bases). There are 10 residues in the CDR3. Germline V gives CDR1 GTSNPN, CDR2 SVGIG (reference sequence). With 8 bases removed from V and 6 bases from J, the gap between germline ends came to 9 bases. The CDR3 nucleotides read TGTGCCCGGGGGTCGGATACGCAGTATTTT. It codes for CARGSDTQYF.

This clonotype was picked up a small number of times. The V gene is TRBV27, the J gene TRBJ2-5; D unresolved. CDR1 is MNHEY, CDR2 SMNVEV, per germline (reference sequence). V was clipped by 8 bases and J by 1 base, with 14 bases between them. This CDR3 has 14 amino acids. CDR3 region: CASRSIAPQETQYF. CDR3 DNA: TGTGCCAGCCGTTCCATAGCCCCCCAAGAGACCCAGTACTTC.

The chain couples TRBV19 to TRBJ1-5, with D possibly matching TRBD1 (6 bases). The CDR3 has 15 amino acids. The ends were cut back, 6 bases at V and 6 bases at J, with 18 bases in the middle. Germline CDR1 is LNHDA and CDR2 is SQIVND (reference sequence). The CDR3 DNA reads as TGTGCCAGTAGCCGGGACAAAGGAATGCGTCAGCCCCAGCATTTT. Translated: CASSRDKGMRQPQHF.

V and J are TRBV7-2 and TRBJ2-1; 13 positions agree with TRBD2. This CDR3 is 14 amino acids long. The germline V gene has CDR1 SGHTA and CDR2 FQGNSA. With 5 bases clipped from V and 12 bases from J, the junction kept 7 bases outside the gene matches. CDR3 amino acids: CTSSIGTSGIGQFF. CDR3 nucleotide sequence: TGTACCAGCAGCATCGGGACTAGCGGGATAGGGCAGTTCTTC. Supplemented by reference TRBV7-2 and TRBJ2-1, the full variable domain reads GAGVSQSPSNKVTEKGKDVELRCDPISGHTALYWYRQSLGQGLEFLIYFQGNSAPDKSGLPSDRFSAERTGGSVSTLTIQRTQQEDSAVYLCTSSIGTSGIGQFFGPGTRLTVL.

The rearrangement links TRBV2 to TRBJ2-7; unclear D gene. Germline lookup yields CDR1 SNHLY and CDR2 FYNNEI. The V and J ends lost 3 bases and 7 bases respectively, with 13 bases between them. This CDR3 is built from 13 residues. The CDR3 sequence: CASSETDPGEQYF. CDR3 DNA sequence: TGTGCCAGCAGTGAGACGGACCCGGGTGAGCAGTACTTC.

This clonotype has more than one count but fewer than ten. The J gene is TRBJ2-3, the V gene TRBV5-1; TRBD2 matches at 7 bases. Germline V lookup: CDR1 SGHRS, CDR2 YFSETQ. The CDR3 runs 14 residues. The J segment lost 5 bases and the V segment lost 4 bases, leaving 7 bases of the junction unmatched. CDR3 protein: CASSHNPSGDTQYF. CDR3 coding DNA: TGCGCCAGCAGCCATAATCCTAGCGGAGATACGCAGTATTTT.

This clonotype was found a few times. This rearrangement joins TRBV13 to TRBJ2-2, with D hard to call. Deletions cut 0 bases from V and 2 bases from J, with 7 bases between. The CDR3 runs 15 residues. The germline gives CDR1 PRHDT, CDR2 FYEKMQ (reference sequence). The CDR3 spells CASSLGTLNTGELFF. The DNA for the CDR3 is TGTGCCAGCAGCTTAGGGACCTTAAACACCGGGGAGCTGTTTTTT.

The genes are TRBV27 and TRBJ2-7; 8 bases are a match to TRBD2. V dropped 5 bases and J dropped 4; count of bases not matched to a gene: 10. This CDR3 is built from 15 residues. Germline CDR1 is MNHEY and CDR2 is SMNVEV (reference sequence). CDR3: CASSPGLALVYEQYF. The CDR3 region has the DNA TGTGCCAGCAGTCCAGGACTAGCCCTCGTGTACGAGCAGTACTTC.

The rearrangement joins TRBV20-1 to TRBJ2-3; 7 positions match TRBD2. The V segment lost 5 bases and the J segment 0 bases; nucleotides outside the gene matches: 8. The CDR3 is made up of 15 amino acids. Germline V CDR1 and CDR2: DFQATT, SNEGSKA (reference sequence). CDR3 region: CSAYPLAASTDTQYF. The CDR3, as DNA: TGCAGTGCTTACCCCCTAGCGGCTAGCACAGATACGCAGTATTTT.

The V call is TRBV6-1, the J call TRBJ1-5; 9 nucleotides match TRBD1. The germline V gene has CDR1 MNHNS and CDR2 SASEGT. The CDR3 runs 17 residues. J gave up 2 bases and V 2 bases, and 7 bases lay outside the gene matches. The CDR3, as DNA: TGTGCCAGCAGTGAACCTACAGGGGGCTATGGCAATCAGCCCCAGCATTTT. This codes for CASSEPTGGYGNQPQHF.

The table lists this clonotype with a few counts. The chain links TRBV5-1 to TRBJ2-7, with D perhaps matching TRBD1 (6 bases). CDR3 size: 15 residues. V was clipped by 2 bases and J by 0 bases, with 12 bases between them. Germline values: CDR1 SGHRS, CDR2 YFSETQ. The CDR3 region has the DNA TGCGCCAGCAGCTTTGGGGGACAAAGCTCCTACGAGCAGTACTTC. It translates to CASSFGGQSSYEQYF.

The CDR3 bases are TGTGCCAGCAGTTTTTTACCGCTGTTAACGAACACCGGGGAGCTGTTTTTT. Amino acid sequence: CASSFLPLLTNTGELFF. The V and J genes are TRBV27 and TRBJ2-2, with no clear D. Trimming took 3 bases from V and 0 from J, leaving 14 bases between them. Germline loops: CDR1 MNHEY, CDR2 SMNVEV (reference sequence). The CDR3 sequence is 17 residues long.